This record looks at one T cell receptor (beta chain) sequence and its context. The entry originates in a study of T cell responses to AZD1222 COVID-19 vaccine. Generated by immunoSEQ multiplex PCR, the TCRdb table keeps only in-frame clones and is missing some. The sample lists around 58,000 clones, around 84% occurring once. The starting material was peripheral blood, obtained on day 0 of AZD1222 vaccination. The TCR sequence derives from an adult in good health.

Here the CDR3 reads CASSPQTGGRNTIYF. Written as DNA, the CDR3 is TGTGCCAGCTCACCACAAACAGGGGGACGAAACACCATATATTTT. The rearrangement uses TRBV18 and TRBJ1-3; 8 bases match TRBD1. Per the germline V gene, CDR1 is KGHSH and CDR2 is LQKENI. The CDR3 is made up of 15 amino acids. V shed 1 base and J 5 bases; nucleotides not matched to a gene: 4.